This T cell receptor beta chain was obtained from a study of shared clonotypes between healthy human individuals. General study points: Represented genetic and exposure-history diversity was restricted by having few donors. The study found roughly 5.3% of naive CD4 clonotypes shared across a few donors.

Replicate PCRs from sorted subsets contained roughly 220 ng DNA, which is roughly 30,000 T cell genomes. The assay was immunoSEQ multiplex PCR, and TCRdb's table has in-frame clones only and misses some. This sample has around 2.5 million clones, with approximately 94% found just once. Points on this clone: As yet, its antigen is unknown.

Germline loops: CDR1 SGHTA, CDR2 FQGNSA. This CDR3 has 16 amino acids. Trimming removed 1 base at V and 3 bases at J, with 13 bases between. The TCR was taken from a man aged 18 to 35 in good health. Some clones in this sample may be carry-over from other donors' samples. Sequencing used naive CD4+ T cells from PBMCs. This sample's subset: CD45RA+ positively selected. The chain is built from TRBV7-2 and TRBJ1-5; D possibly corresponds to TRBD1 (5 bases). The CDR3 sequence: CASSLVGAVSNQPQHF. The CDR3 nucleotides read TGTGCCAGCAGCTTAGTTGGGGCAGTTTCCAATCAGCCCCAGCATTTT.